This T cell receptor beta chain comes out of a study of blood T cell repertoires in COVID-19. Study background: Acute and convalescent COVID-19 specimens originated in the United States, Italy and Spain. PBMCs, B-cell-depleted T cells, or T cells provided the cDNA or gDNA that made up the material.

Followed longitudinally, the Seattle patients had been enrolled during active infection. As handled by the study authors: For nucleated cells, counts were estimated from reference gene primer amplification. Generated by immunoSEQ multiplex PCR, the TCRdb table keeps only in-frame clones and is missing some. Clone size and the V and J calls come from that table; the DNA yielded D and trimming. In the table there are around 370,000 clones, 87% of which are singletons. Trimming took off 2 bases at V and 12 bases at J, with 21 bases between the two ends. The CDR3 runs to 14 residues. Germline-derived CDR1 and CDR2 are SGHRS and YFSETQ.

Source material: peripheral blood. This chain uses TRBV5-1 with TRBJ2-7; D ambiguous. The TCR originated in a woman aged 45-60 years with COVID-19, enrolled during active disease. In nucleotides, the CDR3 is TGCGCCAGCAGCTTCGCGGAGAGAAATCTACGATGGTACTTC. Amino acids: CASSFAERNLRWYF.